Listed below are T cell receptor beta chains from one sample, sequenced in a study of T cell repertoires in cytomegalovirus infection. Each CDR3 protein is one row after TCRdb ran MiXCR on the reads. This sample has about 400,000 distinct CDR3 sequences, with around 18% found just once. Sequenced material: PBMCs. Source of these receptors: a human donor in good health (CMV status not recorded). Some clones in this sample may be carry-over from other donors' samples. Each CDR3 is given with its conserved first and last residue. D genes are given only for firm matches. Only part of the rows carry a size: once, few, many, or a class if the clone is expanded.

>TRBD2|few|TRBJ2-1|TRBV5-6
CASSLPSGNRNEQFF
TGTGCCAGCAGCTTACCAAGCGGGAACCGCAATGAGCAGTTCTTC
>NA|few|TRBJ2-1|TRBV3-1
CASSQQGLEPYNEQFF
TGTGCCAGCAGCCAACAAGGTCTAGAGCCCTACAATGAGCAGTTCTTC
>NA|many|TRBJ2-2|TRBV7-2
CASSPTSSNTGELFF
TGTGCCAGCAGCCCGACTAGTTCGAACACCGGGGAGCTGTTTTTT
>NA|many|TRBJ2-7|TRBV4-2
CASSQVGSSASYEQYF
TGTGCCAGCAGCCAAGTCGGGAGTAGCGCGTCCTACGAGCAGTACTTC
>TRBD2|few|TRBJ2-3|TRBV18
CASSPGLAGATDTQYF
TGTGCCAGCTCACCGGGACTAGCGGGAGCAACAGATACGCAGTATTTT
>TRBD1|NA|TRBJ1-1|TRBV29-1
CSVDYLQGRLNTEAFF
TGCAGCGTTGATTACTTACAGGGGAGGTTGAACACTGAAGCTTTCTTT
>NA|few|TRBJ1-6|TRBV10-3
CAISEFGSPLHF
TGTGCCATCAGTGAATTTGGGTCACCCCTCCACTTT
>NA|many|TRBJ2-5|TRBV7-9
CASSPAGSVQETQYF
TGTGCCAGCAGCCCCGCGGGGAGTGTACAAGAGACCCAGTACTTC
>TRBD2|many|TRBJ2-1|TRBV7-9
CASSLGGRALSLGYNEQFF
TGTGCCAGCAGCCTAGGCGGGAGGGCCCTTTCCCTTGGCTACAATGAGCAGTTCTTC
>NA|many|TRBJ2-7|TRBV7-2
CASSLVGGRNNYEQYF
TGTGCCAGCAGCTTAGTTGGGGGGAGGAACAACTACGAGCAGTACTTC
>NA|few|TRBJ1-1|TRBV12-3/TRBV12-4
CASSQWAGNTEAFF
TGTGCCAGCAGTCAGTGGGCCGGGAACACTGAAGCTTTCTTT
>NA|NA|TRBJ2-3|TRBV10-3
CAISEQNTQYF
TGTGCCATCAGTGAGCAAAATACGCAGTATTTT
>TRBD1|many|TRBJ1-4|TRBV10-3
CAISQGADEKLFF
TGTGCCATCAGCCAGGGGGCGGATGAAAAACTGTTTTTT
>TRBD1|many|TRBJ2-2|TRBV7-6
CASSQGTGDIGELFF
TGTGCCAGCAGCCAAGGGACAGGGGACATCGGGGAGCTGTTTTTT
>TRBD1|few|TRBJ1-5|TRBV12-3/TRBV12-4
CASSSTGNNQPQHF
TGTGCCAGCAGTTCGACAGGGAACAATCAGCCCCAGCATTTT
>NA|NA|TRBJ1-1|TRBV12-3/TRBV12-4
CASSGLSNTEAFF
TGTGCCAGCAGTGGGTTATCAAACACTGAAGCTTTCTTT
>NA|NA|TRBJ2-1|TRBV4-3
CASSQEAFNSYNEQFF
TGCGCCAGCAGCCAAGAAGCTTTCAACTCCTACAATGAGCAGTTCTTC
>NA|many|TRBJ2-7|TRBV7-9
CASKGSYEQYF
TGTGCCAGTAAGGGGTCCTACGAGCAGTACTTC
>NA|NA|TRBJ1-3|TRBV20-1
CSARDGGLGNTIYF
TGCAGTGCTAGAGATGGGGGCCTGGGAAACACCATATATTTT
>NA|many|TRBJ1-6|TRBV7-3
CASSSSQVSPLHF
TGTGCCAGCAGCTCATCGCAGGTGTCACCCCTCCACTTT
>TRBD2|NA|TRBJ2-1|TRBV12-3/TRBV12-4
CASSLGGSLGGEQFF
TGTGCCAGCAGTTTGGGCGGGAGTTTAGGTGGTGAGCAGTTCTTC
>NA|NA|TRBJ2-7|TRBV27
CASSRKEAYEQYF
TGTGCCAGCAGCCGTAAGGAGGCCTACGAGCAGTACTTC
>TRBD1|medium-sized|TRBJ2-7|TRBV7-2
CASRLDRDHEQYF
TGTGCCAGCAGACTAGACAGGGACCACGAGCAGTACTTC
>TRBD1|NA|TRBJ1-5|TRBV2
CASMGQAGVLSNQPQHF
TGTGCCAGCATGGGACAGGCGGGAGTTCTTAGTAATCAGCCCCAGCATTTT
>NA|NA|TRBJ1-6|TRBV7-2
CASSLEASYNSPLHF
TGTGCCAGCAGCTTAGAGGCCAGTTATAATTCACCCCTCCACTTT
>TRBD2|few|TRBJ2-1|TRBV18
CASSQLAGDEQFF
TGTGCCAGCTCACAACTAGCGGGAGATGAGCAGTTCTTC
>NA|NA|TRBJ1-3|TRBV7-2
CASSSLPGNTIYF
TGTGCCAGCAGCTCACTGCCGGGAAACACCATATATTTT
>NA|few|TRBJ2-3|TRBV18
CASSPGEDTQYF
TGTGCCAGCTCACCGGGTGAGGATACGCAGTATTTT
>NA|few|TRBJ2-7|TRBV27
CASTLKGYEQYF
TGTGCCAGCACCCTCAAGGGCTACGAGCAGTACTTC
>TRBD1|few|TRBJ2-5|TRBV7-9
CASSLMTGQETQYF
TGTGCCAGCAGCTTGATGACAGGGCAAGAGACCCAGTACTTC
>NA|NA|TRBJ2-5|TRBV20-1
CSAAFREETQYF
TGCAGTGCTGCGTTTAGAGAAGAGACCCAGTACTTC
>NA|few|TRBJ1-1|TRBV29-1
CSFSPPGTGGEAFF
TGCAGCTTTTCTCCTCCAGGGACTGGGGGTGAAGCTTTCTTT
>NA|NA|TRBJ1-5|TRBV2
CASSSELITVSNQPQHF
TGTGCCAGCAGTAGCGAACTAATCACAGTTAGCAATCAGCCCCAGCATTTT
>NA|NA|TRBJ1-1|TRBV19
CASRGQFVTEAFF
TGTGCCAGCCGAGGACAGTTCGTCACTGAAGCTTTCTTT